The present T cell receptor beta chain was sequenced within a study of shared clonotypes between healthy human individuals. Study as a whole: The cohort comprised a couple of women and a few men. Their ages spanned 18 to 49 years.

The CDR3 is 8 residues long, ends included. About this clone: Its antigen is unknown. A read error is likely, as this CDR3 ends without the conserved phenylalanine or tryptophan. No DNA is shown, since the ends of the CDR3 on it are uncertain; the CDR3 is the one TCRdb lists.

Overall study results and limits: A handful of donors showed sharing of 4.5% to 5% of naive CD4 clonotypes.

Profiled with immunoSEQ multiplex PCR; TCRdb holds only in-frame clones, not every one. The sample has 2 million to 2.5 million clones, less than 95% seen once; the top ten hold around 0.4%. The chain carries TRBV3-2 and TRBJ2-7; the table names TRBD2, a call not compared with the DNA. TRBV3-2 is classified as a pseudogene. This sequence originates from a young man in good health. Some clones in this sample may be carry-over from other donors' samples. What was sequenced was naive CD4+ T cells from PBMCs. Sample subset: CD45RA+ positively selected. The CDR3 is CASSQAAS.